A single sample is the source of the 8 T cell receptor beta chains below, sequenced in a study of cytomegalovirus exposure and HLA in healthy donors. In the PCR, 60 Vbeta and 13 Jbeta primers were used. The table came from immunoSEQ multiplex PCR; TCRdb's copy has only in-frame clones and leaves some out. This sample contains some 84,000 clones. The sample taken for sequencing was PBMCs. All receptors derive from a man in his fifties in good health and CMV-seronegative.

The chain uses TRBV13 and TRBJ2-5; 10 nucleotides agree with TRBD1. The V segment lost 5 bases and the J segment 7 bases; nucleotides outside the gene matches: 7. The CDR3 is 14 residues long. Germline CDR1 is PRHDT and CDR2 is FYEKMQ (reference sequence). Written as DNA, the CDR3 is TGTGCCAGCAGCACCCGGACAGGGGGAGGGACCCAGTACTTC. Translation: CASSTRTGGGTQYF.

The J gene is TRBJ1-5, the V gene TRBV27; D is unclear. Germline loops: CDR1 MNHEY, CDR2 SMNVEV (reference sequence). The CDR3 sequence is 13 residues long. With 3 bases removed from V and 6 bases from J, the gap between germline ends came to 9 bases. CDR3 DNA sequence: TGTGCCAGCAGTTTCGGACTAGGTCAGCCCCAGCATTTT. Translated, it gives CASSFGLGQPQHF.

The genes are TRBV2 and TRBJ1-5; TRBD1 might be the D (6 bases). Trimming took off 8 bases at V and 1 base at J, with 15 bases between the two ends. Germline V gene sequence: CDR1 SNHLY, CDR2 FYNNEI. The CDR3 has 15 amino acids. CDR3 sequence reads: CASCQGGVSNQPQHF. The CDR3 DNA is TGTGCCAGCTGTCAAGGGGGAGTGAGCAATCAGCCCCAGCATTTT.

The CDR3 nucleotides are TGTGCCAGCGGTAGAGGGGAGACCCAGTACTTC. Translated, it gives CASGRGETQYF. The chain joins TRBV19 to TRBJ2-5; D is perhaps TRBD2 (5 bases). Germline CDR1 and CDR2: LNHDA and SQIVND (reference sequence). V was trimmed by 9 bases and J by 5 bases, leaving 10 bases between them. The CDR3 sequence is 11 residues long.

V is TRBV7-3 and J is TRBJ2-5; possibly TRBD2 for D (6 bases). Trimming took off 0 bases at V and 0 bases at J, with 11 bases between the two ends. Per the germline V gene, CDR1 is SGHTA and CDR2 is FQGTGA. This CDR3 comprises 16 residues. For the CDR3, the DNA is TGTGCCAGCAGCTTAACCGGGACTTTGTACCAAGAGACCCAGTACTTC. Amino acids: CASSLTGTLYQETQYF.

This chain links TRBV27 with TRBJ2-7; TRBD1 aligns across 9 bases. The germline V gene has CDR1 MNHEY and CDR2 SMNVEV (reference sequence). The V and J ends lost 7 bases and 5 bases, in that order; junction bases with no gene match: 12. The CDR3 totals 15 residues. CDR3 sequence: CASTQYRDRANEQYF. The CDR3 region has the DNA TGTGCCAGCACCCAATATAGGGACAGGGCAAACGAGCAGTACTTC.

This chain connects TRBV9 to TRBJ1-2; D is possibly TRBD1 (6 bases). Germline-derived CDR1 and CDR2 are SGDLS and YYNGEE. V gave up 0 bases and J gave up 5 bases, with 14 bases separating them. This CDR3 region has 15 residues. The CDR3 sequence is CASSVDTGRRYGYTF. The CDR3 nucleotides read TGTGCCAGCAGCGTAGACACAGGGAGAAGATATGGCTACACCTTC.

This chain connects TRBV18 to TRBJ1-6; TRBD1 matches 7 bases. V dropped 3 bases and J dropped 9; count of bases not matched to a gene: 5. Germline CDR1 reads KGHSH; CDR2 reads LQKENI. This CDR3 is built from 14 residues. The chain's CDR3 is CASSPTGEASPLHF. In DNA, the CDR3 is TGTGCCAGCTCACCCACAGGGGAGGCTTCACCCCTCCACTTT.